The clone carrying this T cell receptor (beta chain) occurred many times. Its antigen is not known. V lost 0 bases, J lost 2 bases, and 13 bases lay in between. The germline V gene encodes CDR1 MNHEY and CDR2 SMNVEV (reference sequence). The CDR3 totals 16 residues. The data belong to a study of T cell repertoires in cytomegalovirus infection. From the reads, TCRdb called clonotypes with MiXCR, one entry per CDR3 protein. The table lists approximately 1,000,000 distinct CDR3 sequences, roughly 30% of them singletons. Sequences were derived from cultured CD8+ T cells from PBMCs, sampled from culture after CMV antigen stimulation. The chain is built from TRBV27 and TRBJ1-2; D call uncertain. The sequence derives from a human donor in good health (CMV status not recorded). Some clones in this sample may be carry-over from other donors' samples. The CDR3 sequence: CASSLSGSGRNYGYTF. Written as DNA, the CDR3 is TGTGCCAGCAGTTTATCGGGGTCAGGTCGAAACTATGGCTACACCTTC.